The 27 T cell receptor beta chains given below trace back to one sample, sequenced in a study of vaccination and CD4 T cells after COVID-19. Sequenced with the Oncomine TCR Beta short-read assay was DNA taken from cultured CD4+ T cells. Someone extracted genomic DNA from cultured CD4+ T cells. TCRdb processed the PCR reads anew with MiXCR; each CDR3 protein has one entry. The repertoire holds about 8,800 distinct CDR3 sequences, 30% to 35% seen once, with 6.5% to 9% in the top ten. This sample's treatment: roughly 10-day PBMC culture with coronavirus spike peptide pools or control peptides (ViraFEST assay). The collection of CD4+ T cells from the unexposed donor took place before the COVID-19 pandemic (2011-2018). Their antigen targets remain unknown. The sequenced sample consisted of CD4+ T cells from blood, cultured in vitro. These receptors were obtained from a human donor in good health.

This chain connects TRBV4-1 to TRBJ2-7, with TRBD1 matching over 10 bases. V dropped 1 base and J dropped 5; count of bases not matched to a gene: 2. CDR1 is MGHRA, CDR2 YSYEKL, per germline. The CDR3 contains 14 residues. The CDR3 loop is CASSQGQGAHEQYF. The CDR3 region has the DNA TGCGCCAGCAGCCAAGGACAGGGGGCCCACGAGCAGTACTTC.

J is TRBJ2-7 and V is TRBV27; 9 nucleotides line up with TRBD1. The CDR3 has 13 amino acids. V was pared by 9 bases and J by 3 bases, with 6 bases of the junction left unmatched. Germline loops: CDR1 MNHEY, CDR2 SMNVEV (reference sequence). CDR3 nucleotide sequence: TGTGCCAGTACGGGACAGGGTTACTACGAGCAGTACTTC. As protein: CASTGQGYYEQYF.

This clonotype has a single count. The chain joins TRBV2 to TRBJ2-5, with D unclear. The CDR3 contains 12 residues. V gave up 3 bases and J gave up 3 bases, with 5 bases separating them. Germline values: CDR1 SNHLY, CDR2 FYNNEI. CDR3 nucleotides: TGTGCCAGCAGTGAGGTGGAAGAGACCCAGTACTTC. It yields the protein CASSEVEETQYF.

This chain connects TRBV2 to TRBJ2-5, with a possible D match to TRBD2 (5 bases). The CDR3 runs to 16 residues. In germline, CDR1 is SNHLY, CDR2 FYNNEI. Trimming removed 9 bases from V and 1 base from J, with 21 bases in between. In DNA, the CDR3 is TGTGCCAGGTCCGCGTTTGGGCTAGCTGTCCAAGAGACCCAGTACTTC. Protein sequence: CARSAFGLAVQETQYF.

The CDR3 DNA reads TGTGCCAGCAACTGCCCTGGGGAGACCCAGTACTTC. Translating gives CASNCPGETQYF. The rearrangement joins TRBV21-1 to TRBJ2-5; TRBD1 is taken as the D call from the table, unchecked against the DNA. TRBV21-1 is described as a pseudogene. CDR3 length equals 12 residues.

The rearrangement links TRBV2 to TRBJ2-1; no definite D call. V was trimmed by 7 bases and J by 6 bases, leaving 13 bases between them. The CDR3 spans 13 residues. CDR1 is SNHLY and CDR2 is FYNNEI in the germline V gene. CDR3 region: CASKERLVNEQFF. DNA of the CDR3: TGTGCCAGCAAAGAGAGGTTGGTCAATGAGCAGTTCTTC.

CDR3 DNA sequence: TGTGCCAGCAGCACCTTTTCGGGCCAACTAGCGTCCTACGAGCAGTACTTC. It yields the protein CASSTFSGQLASYEQYF. J is TRBJ2-7 and V is TRBV7-2, with 7 bases lining up with TRBD2. The V gene's germline CDR1 is SGHTA and CDR2 FQGNSA. The CDR3 spans 17 residues. The junction had 14 bases not matched to a gene; V was cut back by 5 bases and J by 1 base. Full variable domain (outside the CDR3, taken from reference TRBV7-2 and TRBJ2-7): GAGVSQSPSNKVTEKGKDVELRCDPISGHTALYWYRQSLGQGLEFLIYFQGNSAPDKSGLPSDRFSAERTGGSVSTLTIQRTQQEDSAVYLCASSTFSGQLASYEQYFGPGTRLTVT.

This sequence joins TRBV20-1 and TRBJ1-2; D call uncertain. This CDR3 comprises 15 residues. Germline V gene lookup returns CDR1 DFQATT and CDR2 SNEGSKA (reference sequence). V was trimmed by 5 bases and J by 8 bases, leaving 24 bases between them. The CDR3 spells CSAQNLYAERGGYTF. The CDR3 nucleotides are TGCAGTGCTCAGAACCTATATGCAGAGCGCGGAGGCTACACCTTC.

The chain is built from TRBV14 and TRBJ2-1; no reliable D call. Trimming pared 3 bases from V and 8 bases from J, leaving 17 bases between. The germline gives CDR1 SGHDN, CDR2 FVKESK. The CDR3 sequence is 15 residues long. In DNA form, the CDR3 reads TGTGCCAGCAGCCAGAACCAACGTACAGTCTATGAGCAGTTCTTC. It is translated as CASSQNQRTVYEQFF.

A few counts support this clonotype. The chain links TRBV7-9 to TRBJ2-1, with D unclear. Germline CDR1 reads SEHNR; CDR2 reads FQNEAQ (reference sequence). Trimming cost V 3 bases and J 8 bases, with 8 bases left between them. The CDR3 has 12 amino acids. The CDR3 region is CASSFQTDEQFF. CDR3 bases: TGTGCCAGCAGCTTCCAGACTGATGAGCAGTTCTTC.

The chain employs TRBV9 and TRBJ2-3; D ambiguous. The V gene lost 0 bases and the J gene lost 1 base, with 6 bases spanning the gap. Germline assignment: CDR1 SGDLS and CDR2 YYNGEE. The CDR3 spans 14 residues. This CDR3 reads CASSVGWGTDTQYF. Written as DNA, the CDR3 is TGTGCCAGCAGCGTAGGGTGGGGCACAGATACGCAGTATTTT.

The chain couples TRBV7-6 to TRBJ2-7; 8 positions agree with TRBD1. CDR3 size: 15 residues. CDR1 SGHVS and CDR2 FNYEAQ come from the germline V gene. V was pared by 6 bases and J by 4 bases, with 11 bases of the junction left unmatched. CDR3 nucleotide sequence: TGTGCCAGCAGACTCATGGACAGGGACGGTTACGAGCAGTACTTC. It encodes CASRLMDRDGYEQYF.

This clonotype is classed as medium-sized (0.01 to 0.1%). The rearrangement joins TRBV7-2 to TRBJ1-5; no firm D call. The CDR3 length is 13 residues. Germline V lookup: CDR1 SGHTA, CDR2 FQGNSA. V was pared by 5 bases and J by 6 bases, with 11 bases between. CDR3 sequence: CASSPVNGQPQHF. The CDR3 nucleotides read TGTGCCAGCAGCCCTGTTAACGGTCAGCCCCAGCATTTT.

This clonotype was counted between two and nine times. CDR3 amino acids: CSAPPGQGKETQYF. CDR3 DNA sequence: TGCAGTGCCCCTCCGGGACAGGGAAAAGAGACCCAGTACTTC. The rearrangement uses TRBV20-1 and TRBJ2-5, with 9 bases that match TRBD1. Germline CDR1 reads DFQATT; CDR2 reads SNEGSKA (reference sequence). This CDR3 is 14 amino acids long. Trimming at V came to 6 bases and at J to 3 bases, leaving 8 bases not matched to a gene.

This clonotype showed up just a few times. The chain employs TRBV28 and TRBJ1-5; D is uncertain. Trimming stripped 4 bases from V and 2 bases from J, with 15 bases between. The CDR3 contains 16 residues. Germline values: CDR1 MDHEN, CDR2 SYDVKM. CDR3 loop: CASSSRGLYGNQPQHF. The CDR3 region has the DNA TGTGCCAGCAGTTCAAGAGGGCTTTATGGCAATCAGCCCCAGCATTTT.

V and J are TRBV7-2 and TRBJ2-7; TRBD1 matches at 9 bases. J lost 6 bases, V lost 4 bases, and 4 bases had no gene match. CDR3 length equals 13 residues. Germline-derived CDR1 and CDR2 are SGHTA and FQGNSA. The CDR3 nucleotides are TGTGCCAGCAGCTCGAACAGGGGGCGCGAGCAGTACTTC. Its translation is CASSSNRGREQYF.

The CDR3 sequence: CASSFAETQYF. Written as DNA, the CDR3 is TGTGCCAGCAGCTTTGCAGAGACCCAGTACTTC. The rearrangement links TRBV11-2 to TRBJ2-5; D is unresolved. The CDR3 totals 11 residues. With 3 bases removed from V and 4 bases from J, the gap between germline ends came to 3 bases. Germline-derived CDR1 and CDR2 are SGHAT and FQNNGV. The complete variable domain, with remaining parts taken from reference TRBV11-2 and TRBJ2-5, reads EAGVAQSPRYKIIEKRQSVAFWCNPISGHATLYWYQQILGQGPKLLIQFQNNGVVDDSQLPKDRFSAERLKGVDSTLKIQPAKLEDSAVYLCASSFAETQYFGPGTRLLVL.

V usage is TRBV24-1 and J usage is TRBJ2-3; D remains unclear. This CDR3 region has 15 residues. V was clipped by 4 bases and J by 6 bases, with 16 bases between them. In germline, CDR1 is KGHDR, CDR2 SFDVKD. Here the CDR3 reads CATSDPGGSSDTQYF. CDR3 DNA sequence: TGTGCCACCAGTGACCCGGGTGGGTCTTCGGATACGCAGTATTTT.

This chain links TRBV19 with TRBJ1-5; D is unresolved. Per germline, CDR1 LNHDA and CDR2 SQIVND (reference sequence). V was shortened by 6 bases and J by 7 bases, with 13 bases between the two germline ends. This CDR3 comprises 13 residues. CDR3: CASRGSGSQPQHF. CDR3 nucleotide sequence: TGTGCCAGTAGAGGCTCAGGTTCCCAGCCCCAGCATTTT.

The chain links TRBV7-6 to TRBJ1-1; TRBD1 matches 8 bases. The ends lost 1 base at V and 12 bases at J; junction bases unmatched: 10. Per germline, CDR1 SGHVS and CDR2 FNYEAQ. This CDR3 spans 14 amino acids. The CDR3 here is CASSLVSGGLITFF. The CDR3 DNA sequence: TGTGCCAGCAGCTTAGTCTCAGGGGGCTTGATAACTTTCTTT.

Relative to its sample, this clonotype is medium-sized. This chain links TRBV10-3 with TRBJ2-7; 10 bases are shared with TRBD2. The CDR3 extends over 14 amino acids. V gave up 7 bases and J gave up 3 bases; unmatched junction bases: 6. Germline CDR1 reads ENHRY; CDR2 reads SYGVKD. The CDR3 sequence is CAITSGTSDYEQYF. The DNA of the CDR3 is TGTGCCATCACCTCCGGGACTAGCGACTACGAGCAGTACTTC.

The gene calls are TRBV6-5 and TRBJ2-1, with D tentatively TRBD1 (5 bases). Germline V lookup: CDR1 MNHEY, CDR2 SVGAGI. This CDR3 has 14 residues. Deletions cut 0 bases from V and 7 bases from J, with 10 bases between. CDR3 amino acids: CASSYSGHGNEQFF. As DNA, the CDR3 is TGTGCCAGCAGTTACTCTGGACATGGGAATGAGCAGTTCTTC.

By share of the sample, this clonotype is medium-sized. CDR3 region: CASSYSPGANQPQHF. DNA for the CDR3: TGTGCCAGCAGTTACTCCCCAGGCGCCAATCAGCCCCAGCATTTT. V usage is TRBV6-5 and J usage is TRBJ1-5; D is ambiguous. CDR1 MNHEY and CDR2 SVGAGI come from the germline V gene. V lost 0 bases and J 3 bases, leaving 9 bases between the germline ends. CDR3 length: 15 residues.

This clonotype was detected only a few times. This sequence joins TRBV29-1 and TRBJ2-5, with D perhaps matching TRBD2 (5 bases). V lost 3 bases to trimming and J lost 5 bases, with 13 bases between them. CDR3 length equals 13 residues. CDR1 and CDR2 (germline): SQVTM, ANQGSEA. The CDR3, as DNA: TGCAGCGTTGAGGTAGTCTCGGGGGAGACCCAGTACTTC. Residues: CSVEVVSGETQYF.

The chain links TRBV6-1 to TRBJ1-2; 8 bases agree with TRBD1. This CDR3 is built from 13 residues. The germline CDR1 and CDR2 sequences are MNHNS and SASEGT. V was pared by 4 bases and J by 7 bases, with 5 bases of the junction left unmatched. CDR3 in DNA: TGTGCCAGCAGTGGCCAGGGGGCTAGTGGCTACACCTTC. It encodes CASSGQGASGYTF.

This clonotype showed up just a few times. The rearrangement joins TRBV18 to TRBJ2-7, with D tentatively TRBD1 or TRBD2 (5 bases each). From germline, CDR1 is KGHSH and CDR2 LQKENI. V was pared by 1 base and J by 6 bases, with 16 bases between. The CDR3 totals 15 residues. The CDR3 bases are TGTGCCAGCTCACCACGCGCTGGTCGGGGCTCCGAGCAGTACTTC. Protein product: CASSPRAGRGSEQYF.

The V and J genes are TRBV7-3 and TRBJ1-6, with 8 nucleotides matching TRBD1. The CDR3 is 14 amino acids. CDR1 is SGHTA, CDR2 FQGTGA, per germline. The V gene end was trimmed by 5 bases and the J gene end by 7 bases; junction bases not matched to a gene: 4. This CDR3 is CASSTGQGNSPLHF. CDR3 DNA sequence: TGTGCCAGCAGCACCGGACAGGGCAATTCACCCCTCCACTTT.